A single sample is the source of the 22 T cell receptor beta chains below, sequenced in a study of T cell changes during pregnancy in multiple sclerosis. Clones were sequenced by immunoSEQ multiplex PCR, and TCRdb holds only the in-frame ones, with some missing. The sample includes roughly 34,000 clones, around 90% of them seen just once. The sequencing here drew on CD8+ T cells from peripheral blood mononuclear cells, taken in the third trimester of pregnancy. The receptors shown here come from a female donor with multiple sclerosis, enrolled in a pregnancy study.

V is TRBV29-1 and J is TRBJ2-7; 8 bases align to TRBD1. The V and J ends lost 6 bases and 6 bases, in that order; junction bases with no gene match: 10. CDR1 and CDR2 from the germline V gene are SQVTM and ANQGSEA. The CDR3 runs to 13 residues. The DNA for the CDR3 is TGCAGCGTCCAGGGGGCAGAGGGCTCCGAGCAGTACTTC. As protein: CSVQGAEGSEQYF.

The chain carries TRBV5-1 and TRBJ1-1, with 9 nucleotides matching TRBD1. J was trimmed by 1 base and V by 7 bases; bases with no gene match: 11. There are 16 residues in the CDR3. The germline gives CDR1 SGHRS, CDR2 YFSETQ. The CDR3 loop is CASSQLLDRGNTEAFF. In DNA, the CDR3 is TGCGCCAGCTCCCAACTTCTGGACAGGGGGAACACTGAAGCTTTCTTT.

The rearrangement uses TRBV5-5 and TRBJ2-5; D is uncertain. Germline CDR1 SGHKS, CDR2 YYEKEE (reference sequence). CDR3 size: 14 residues. Trimming shortened V by 4 bases and J by 5 bases, and 15 bases separated the two germline ends. CDR3 sequence reads: CASSLPGDAETQYF. CDR3 DNA: TGTGCCAGCAGCCTCCCCGGAGACGCGGAGACCCAGTACTTC.

This sequence joins TRBV13 and TRBJ2-1; 7 nucleotides match TRBD2. V dropped 0 bases and J dropped 7; count of bases not matched to a gene: 9. From germline, CDR1 is PRHDT and CDR2 FYEKMQ (reference sequence). The CDR3 runs 16 residues. CDR3 coding DNA: TGTGCCAGCAGCTTAGGACGGCGGGGGTGGGTGAATGAGCAGTTCTTC. Amino acid sequence: CASSLGRRGWVNEQFF.

This rearrangement joins TRBV9 to TRBJ1-2, with 8 bases matching TRBD1. Germline CDR1 and CDR2: SGDLS and YYNGEE. V shed 3 bases, J shed 6 bases, and the junction held 1 base outside the gene matches. CDR3 length: 12 amino acids. CDR3 residues: CASSGTGNGYTF. For the CDR3, the DNA is TGTGCCAGCAGCGGGACAGGGAATGGCTACACCTTC.

The chain is built from TRBV6-6 and TRBJ1-4; no definite D call. Trimming took 4 bases from V and 5 from J, leaving 14 bases between them. The germline gives CDR1 MNHNY, CDR2 SVGAGI (reference sequence). The CDR3 loop spans 15 amino acids. CDR3 amino acids: CASSFVEAQNEKLFF. Written as DNA, the CDR3 is TGTGCCAGCAGTTTTGTGGAGGCCCAGAATGAAAAACTGTTTTTT.

This clone was observed once. The chain carries TRBV7-3 and TRBJ1-1; D not certain. V was shortened by 2 bases and J by 3 bases, with 13 bases between the two germline ends. The CDR3 length is 15 residues. CDR1 SGHTA and CDR2 FQGTGA come from the germline V gene. The CDR3 DNA is TGTGCCAGCAGCTTATCAGTTGACGGGTACACTGAAGCTTTCTTT. This translates into CASSLSVDGYTEAFF.

This chain uses TRBV9 with TRBJ2-3; D is possibly TRBD2 (6 bases). The ends were cut back, 4 bases at V and 3 bases at J, with 15 bases in the middle. From germline, CDR1 is SGDLS and CDR2 YYNGEE. The CDR3 is 15 residues long. In nucleotides, the CDR3 is TGTGCCAGCAGCAAATACGGGGGTCTGACAGATACGCAGTATTTT. Amino acid sequence: CASSKYGGLTDTQYF.

The chain couples TRBV19 to TRBJ2-3; 7 bases are a match to TRBD2. Per the germline V gene, CDR1 is LNHDA and CDR2 is SQIVND (reference sequence). CDR3 size: 15 residues. Trimming removed 4 bases from V and 1 base from J; junction bases left unmatched: 5. CDR3 sequence reads: CASSTRGDGTDTQYF. As DNA, the CDR3 is TGTGCCAGTAGTACACGGGGGGATGGCACAGATACGCAGTATTTT. The complete variable domain, with remaining parts taken from reference TRBV19 and TRBJ2-3, reads DGGITQSPKYLFRKEGQNVTLSCEQNLNHDAMYWYRQDPGQGLRLIYYSQIVNDFQKGDIAEGYSVSREKKESFPLTVTSAQKNPTAFYLCASSTRGDGTDTQYFGPGTRLTVL.

The chain combines TRBV7-3 with TRBJ2-5; 11 bases map to TRBD2. CDR1 and CDR2 (germline): SGHTA, FQGTGA. The CDR3 is made up of 15 amino acids. V was pared by 3 bases and J by 5 bases, with 5 bases of the junction left unmatched. The CDR3 reads CASSLNSGGVETQYF. CDR3 nucleotide sequence: TGTGCCAGCAGCTTGAATAGCGGGGGGGTGGAGACCCAGTACTTC.

The rearrangement joins TRBV4-3 to TRBJ2-1; perhaps TRBD1 as D (5 bases). Trimming took off 2 bases at V and 6 bases at J, with 20 bases between the two ends. This CDR3 has 17 residues. The germline V gene has CDR1 LGHNA and CDR2 YSLEER. This CDR3 reads CASSQSGASQGFNEQFF. The CDR3 region has the DNA TGCGCCAGCAGCCAATCCGGCGCGAGTCAGGGATTCAATGAGCAGTTCTTC.

This chain connects TRBV5-6 to TRBJ1-5, with D tentatively TRBD1 (5 bases). The CDR3 loop spans 15 amino acids. The germline V gene encodes CDR1 SGHDT and CDR2 YYEEEE. V lost 4 bases, J lost 5 bases, and 16 bases lay in between. The CDR3 DNA reads TGTGCCAGCAGCCCGGGCGGGGGATTCTATCAGCCCCAGCATTTT. Its translation is CASSPGGGFYQPQHF.

The chain employs TRBV7-6 and TRBJ2-6; the match to TRBD1 covers 7 bases. The germline V gene encodes CDR1 SGHVS and CDR2 FNYEAQ. The length of the CDR3 is 19 residues. J lost 2 bases, V lost 1 base, and 11 bases had no gene match. The CDR3 nucleotides read TGTGCCAGCAGCTTAGGAAAGACCGAAGGGGGCACTGGGGCCAACGTCCTGACTTTC. Translated, it gives CASSLGKTEGGTGANVLTF.

The genes are TRBV7-2 and TRBJ1-4, with 10 bases aligning to TRBD1. The CDR3 totals 16 residues. The germline V gene has CDR1 SGHTA and CDR2 FQGNSA. With 4 bases clipped from V and 8 bases from J, the junction kept 10 bases outside the gene matches. The CDR3 DNA reads as TGTGCCAGCAGCTCGGAGTTGGGACAGGGGAACGAAAAACTGTTTTTT. It yields the protein CASSSELGQGNEKLFF. The full variable domain, with the rest looked up from reference TRBV7-2 and TRBJ1-4, is GAGVSQSPSNKVTEKGKDVELRCDPISGHTALYWYRQSLGQGLEFLIYFQGNSAPDKSGLPSDRFSAERTGGSVSTLTIQRTQQEDSAVYLCASSSELGQGNEKLFFGSGTQLSVL.

V gene TRBV5-1 combines with J gene TRBJ2-3, with D possibly TRBD1 on 6 matching bases. Trimming stripped 6 bases from V and 5 bases from J, with 22 bases between. This CDR3 spans 16 amino acids. Looked up from germline, CDR1 is SGHRS and CDR2 is YFSETQ. The CDR3 sequence is CASTAERTAVGDTQYF. In nucleotides, the CDR3 is TGCGCCAGCACCGCTGAGAGGACAGCGGTTGGAGATACGCAGTATTTT.

The chain is built from TRBV4-1 and TRBJ1-1; 10 bases agree with TRBD1. J was trimmed by 4 bases and V by 4 bases; bases with no gene match: 9. Germline assignment: CDR1 MGHRA and CDR2 YSYEKL. CDR3 length: 16 residues. The CDR3 reads CASSLRTDRGGTEAFF. Here the CDR3 DNA reads TGCGCCAGCAGCCTTAGGACGGACAGGGGGGGCACTGAAGCTTTCTTT.

The V call is TRBV5-6, the J call TRBJ1-1; possibly TRBD1 for D (6 bases). The CDR3 loop spans 15 amino acids. V shed 2 bases and J shed 0 bases, with 11 bases lying between them. CDR1 is SGHDT and CDR2 is YYEEEE in the germline V gene. The CDR3 DNA follows: TGTGCCAGCAGCTTCCTTGGGACAATGAACACTGAAGCTTTCTTT. Encoded protein: CASSFLGTMNTEAFF.

This clone was observed a handful of times. The genes are TRBV7-6 and TRBJ1-1, with D unclear. The CDR3 loop spans 14 amino acids. Germline CDR1 and CDR2: SGHVS and FNYEAQ. V shed 7 bases and J shed 4 bases, with 16 bases lying between them. CDR3 nucleotides: TGTGCCAGCAATCCTGTGCGGGGTGGCACTGAAGCTTTCTTT. This sequence encodes CASNPVRGGTEAFF.

The rearrangement joins TRBV4-2 to TRBJ1-1, with TRBD1 matching 8 bases. With V trimmed by 4 bases and J by 6 bases, 7 bases remained unmatched. CDR1 and CDR2 from the germline V gene are LGHNA and YNFKEQ. The CDR3 totals 14 residues. The DNA for the CDR3 is TGTGCCAGCAGCCTACCAGGACAGGGCCCTGAAGCTTTCTTT. As protein: CASSLPGQGPEAFF.

The chain employs TRBV10-3 and TRBJ1-1; a weak D match, TRBD1 (5 bases). The CDR3 totals 11 residues. Germline CDR1 is ENHRY and CDR2 is SYGVKD. Deletions cut 3 bases from V and 7 bases from J, with 6 bases between. CDR3 region: CAISETGEAFF. CDR3 sequence (DNA): TGTGCCATCAGTGAAACAGGTGAAGCTTTCTTT.

In this sample, this clone turned up once. V gene TRBV6-5 combines with J gene TRBJ2-7, with 8 bases that match TRBD1. CDR1 MNHEY and CDR2 SVGAGI come from the germline V gene. The V and J ends lost 2 bases and 7 bases, in that order; junction bases with no gene match: 13. The CDR3 extends over 16 amino acids. The CDR3 is CASSYGLDRDVREQYF. CDR3 sequence (DNA): TGTGCCAGCAGTTACGGGTTGGACAGGGATGTGCGGGAGCAGTACTTC.

The V call is TRBV5-5, the J call TRBJ2-7; D is perhaps TRBD2 (5 bases). Deletions cut 4 bases from V and 1 base from J, with 15 bases between. CDR1 is SGHKS, CDR2 YYEKEE, per germline (reference sequence). The CDR3 has 15 amino acids. The DNA for the CDR3 is TGTGCCAGCAGCCCTCCCGGAGGCCGATCCTACGAGCAGTACTTC. Protein: CASSPPGGRSYEQYF.